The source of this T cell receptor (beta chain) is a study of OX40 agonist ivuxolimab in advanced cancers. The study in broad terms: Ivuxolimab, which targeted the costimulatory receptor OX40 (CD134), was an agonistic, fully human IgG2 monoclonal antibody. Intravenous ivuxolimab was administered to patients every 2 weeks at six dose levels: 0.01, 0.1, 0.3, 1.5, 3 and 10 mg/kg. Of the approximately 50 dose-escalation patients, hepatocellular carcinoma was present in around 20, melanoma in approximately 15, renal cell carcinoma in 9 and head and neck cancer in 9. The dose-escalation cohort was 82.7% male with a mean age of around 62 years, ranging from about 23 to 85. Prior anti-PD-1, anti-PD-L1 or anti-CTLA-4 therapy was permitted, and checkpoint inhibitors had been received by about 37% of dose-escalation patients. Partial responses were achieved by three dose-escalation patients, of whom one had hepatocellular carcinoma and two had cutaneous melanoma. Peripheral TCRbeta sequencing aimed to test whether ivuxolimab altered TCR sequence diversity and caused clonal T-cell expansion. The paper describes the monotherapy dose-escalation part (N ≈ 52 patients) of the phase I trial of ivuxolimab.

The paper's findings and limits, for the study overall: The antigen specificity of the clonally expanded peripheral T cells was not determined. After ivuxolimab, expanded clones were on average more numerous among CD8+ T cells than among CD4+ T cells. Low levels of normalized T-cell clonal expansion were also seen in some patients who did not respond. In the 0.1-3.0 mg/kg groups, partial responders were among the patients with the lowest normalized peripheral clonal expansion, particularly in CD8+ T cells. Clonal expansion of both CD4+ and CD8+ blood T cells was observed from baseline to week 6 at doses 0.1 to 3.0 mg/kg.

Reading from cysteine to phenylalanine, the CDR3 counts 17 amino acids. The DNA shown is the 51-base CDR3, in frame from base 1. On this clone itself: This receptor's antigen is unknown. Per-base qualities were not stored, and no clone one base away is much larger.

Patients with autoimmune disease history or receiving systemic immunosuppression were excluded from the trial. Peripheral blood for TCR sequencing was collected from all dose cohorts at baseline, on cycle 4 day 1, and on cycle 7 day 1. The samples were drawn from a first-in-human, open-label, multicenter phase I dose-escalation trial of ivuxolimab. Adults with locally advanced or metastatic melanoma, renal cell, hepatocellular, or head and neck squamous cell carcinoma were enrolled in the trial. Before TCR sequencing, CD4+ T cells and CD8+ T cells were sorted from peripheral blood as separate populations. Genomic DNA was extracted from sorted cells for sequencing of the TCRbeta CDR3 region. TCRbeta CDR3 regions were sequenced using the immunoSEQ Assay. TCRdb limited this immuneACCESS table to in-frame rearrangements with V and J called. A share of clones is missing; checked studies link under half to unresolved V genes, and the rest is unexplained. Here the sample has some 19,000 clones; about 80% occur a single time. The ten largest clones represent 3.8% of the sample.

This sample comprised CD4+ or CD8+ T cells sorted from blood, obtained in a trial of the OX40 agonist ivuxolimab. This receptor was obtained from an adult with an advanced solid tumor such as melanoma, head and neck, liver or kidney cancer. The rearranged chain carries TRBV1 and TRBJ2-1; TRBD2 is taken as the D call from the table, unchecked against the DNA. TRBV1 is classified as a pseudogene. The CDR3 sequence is CTSSHRVASGVWNGQFF. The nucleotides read TGCACCAGCAGCCACAGAGTGGCTAGCGGGGTCTGGAATGGGCAGTTCTTC.